A selection of T cell receptor beta chains follows, all from one sample in a study of beta chain features in type 1 diabetes. The table came from immunoSEQ multiplex PCR; TCRdb's copy has only in-frame clones and leaves some out. This table holds about 700,000 clones, under 15% found once. What was sequenced was naive CD4+ T cells from blood. The receptors were gathered from a man aged 18 to 29 with type 1 diabetes. CDR3s include the opening cysteine and the closing phenylalanine or tryptophan. Each record gives: clone size, D gene, V gene, J gene, CDR3 protein, CDR3 DNA. A D gene is named only where the DNA matches it firmly. Rows give clone size only sometimes, using once, few, many, or a class for an expanded clone.

abundance: -; d_gene: -; v_gene: TRBV7-7; j_gene: TRBJ2-5; CDR3aa: CASSLAQGQETQYF; CDR3nt: TGTGCTAGCAGCTTAGCGCAGGGTCAAGAGACCCAGTACTTC
abundance: few; d_gene: -; v_gene: TRBV18; j_gene: TRBJ2-7; CDR3aa: CASSPGVGDEQYF; CDR3nt: TGTGCCAGCTCACCCGGGGTTGGGGACGAGCAGTACTTC
abundance: few; d_gene: -; v_gene: TRBV6-5; j_gene: TRBJ2-7; CDR3aa: CASSRASTYEQYF; CDR3nt: TGTGCCAGCAGTCGGGCCTCAACTTACGAGCAGTACTTC
abundance: -; d_gene: -; v_gene: TRBV5-6; j_gene: TRBJ1-4; CDR3aa: CASSPGGHNEKLFF; CDR3nt: TGTGCCAGCAGCCCCGGGGGCCATAATGAAAAACTGTTTTTT
abundance: -; d_gene: TRBD1; v_gene: TRBV11-2; j_gene: TRBJ2-7; CDR3aa: CASSPWTGAGEQYF; CDR3nt: TGTGCCAGCAGCCCTTGGACAGGGGCGGGCGAGCAGTACTTC
abundance: -; d_gene: -; v_gene: TRBV25-1; j_gene: TRBJ2-6; CDR3aa: CASSTLGRTSGANVLTF; CDR3nt: TGTGCCAGCAGTACCCTCGGACGGACGTCTGGGGCCAACGTCCTGACTTTC
abundance: few; d_gene: -; v_gene: TRBV4-1; j_gene: TRBJ1-2; CDR3aa: CASSQTRGQNPNYGYTF; CDR3nt: TGCGCCAGCAGCCAAACGCGGGGCCAAAACCCCAACTATGGCTACACCTTC
abundance: few; d_gene: TRBD1; v_gene: TRBV2; j_gene: TRBJ2-6; CDR3aa: CASSRGHSGANVLTF; CDR3nt: TGTGCCAGCAGTAGGGGGCACTCTGGGGCCAACGTCCTGACTTTC
abundance: few; d_gene: -; v_gene: TRBV30; j_gene: TRBJ1-5; CDR3aa: CACQGQNNQPQHF; CDR3nt: TGTGCCTGTCAGGGCCAGAACAATCAGCCCCAGCATTTT
abundance: -; d_gene: -; v_gene: TRBV7-9; j_gene: TRBJ1-4; CDR3aa: CASSSPDRGGEKLFF; CDR3nt: TGTGCCAGCAGCTCCCCGGATCGTGGTGGCGAAAAACTGTTTTTT
abundance: few; d_gene: -; v_gene: TRBV30; j_gene: TRBJ2-2; CDR3aa: CAWSVNRVNTGELFF; CDR3nt: TGTGCCTGGAGTGTAAACAGGGTGAACACCGGGGAGCTGTTTTTT
abundance: few; d_gene: -; v_gene: TRBV7-2; j_gene: TRBJ2-2; CDR3aa: CASSPRGTGELFF; CDR3nt: TGTGCCAGCAGCCCCCGCGGTACCGGGGAGCTGTTTTTT
abundance: few; d_gene: -; v_gene: TRBV6-6; j_gene: TRBJ1-4; CDR3aa: CASSYREKLFF; CDR3nt: TGTGCCAGCAGTTACAGGGAAAAACTGTTTTTT
abundance: few; d_gene: TRBD2; v_gene: TRBV9; j_gene: TRBJ2-7; CDR3aa: CASSAGAGFSYEQYF; CDR3nt: TGTGCCAGCAGCGCCGGAGCGGGGTTCTCCTACGAGCAGTACTTC
abundance: -; d_gene: TRBD2; v_gene: TRBV25-1; j_gene: TRBJ2-1; CDR3aa: CASSDVGGVENEQFF; CDR3nt: TGTGCCAGCAGTGATGTTGGGGGGGTGGAAAATGAGCAGTTCTTC
abundance: -; d_gene: -; v_gene: TRBV6-6; j_gene: TRBJ1-1; CDR3aa: CASRVPGVGERGEAFF; CDR3nt: TGTGCCAGCAGAGTGCCCGGTGTAGGGGAGAGAGGTGAAGCTTTCTTT
abundance: few; d_gene: -; v_gene: TRBV4-1; j_gene: TRBJ1-3; CDR3aa: CASSQPSDRGNTIYF; CDR3nt: TGCGCCAGCAGCCAACCTTCGGACAGAGGAAACACCATATATTTT
abundance: few; d_gene: -; v_gene: TRBV6-1; j_gene: TRBJ2-1; CDR3aa: CASSDGQSSYNEQFF; CDR3nt: TGTGCCAGCAGTGACGGACAGAGCTCCTACAATGAGCAGTTCTTC
abundance: -; d_gene: TRBD2; v_gene: TRBV9; j_gene: TRBJ2-2; CDR3aa: CATTTSPNTGELFF; CDR3nt: TGTGCCACCACGACTAGCCCCAACACCGGGGAGCTGTTTTTT
abundance: -; d_gene: -; v_gene: TRBV10-2; j_gene: TRBJ1-2; CDR3aa: CASSEQSYGYTF; CDR3nt: TGCGCCAGCAGTGAACAGAGCTATGGCTACACCTTC
abundance: -; d_gene: -; v_gene: TRBV7-6; j_gene: TRBJ2-3; CDR3aa: CASSRQAVGTDTQYF; CDR3nt: TGTGCCAGCAGCAGACAGGCCGTTGGGACAGATACGCAGTATTTT
abundance: -; d_gene: TRBD1; v_gene: TRBV5-8; j_gene: TRBJ2-7; CDR3aa: CASSLGQGSYEQYF; CDR3nt: TGTGCCAGCAGCTTGGGACAGGGAAGCTACGAGCAGTACTTC
abundance: few; d_gene: TRBD2; v_gene: TRBV5-1; j_gene: TRBJ2-5; CDR3aa: CASSLGLAGAGETQYF; CDR3nt: TGCGCCAGCAGCTTGGGGCTAGCGGGGGCAGGAGAGACCCAGTACTTC
abundance: few; d_gene: TRBD1; v_gene: TRBV27; j_gene: TRBJ2-1; CDR3aa: CASSSIQGGGGEQFF; CDR3nt: TGTGCCAGCAGTTCGATACAGGGGGGCGGAGGTGAGCAGTTCTTC
abundance: -; d_gene: -; v_gene: TRBV5-1; j_gene: TRBJ2-5; CDR3aa: CASTQDQETQYF; CDR3nt: TGCGCCAGCACCCAGGACCAAGAGACCCAGTACTTC
abundance: -; d_gene: -; v_gene: TRBV11-2; j_gene: TRBJ2-6; CDR3aa: CASSLVATGANVLTF; CDR3nt: TGTGCCAGCAGCTTGGTAGCTACTGGGGCCAACGTCCTGACTTTC
abundance: -; d_gene: -; v_gene: TRBV11-2; j_gene: TRBJ2-1; CDR3aa: CASTQAVSSYNEQFF; CDR3nt: TGTGCCAGCACCCAAGCCGTTAGCTCCTACAATGAGCAGTTCTTC
abundance: -; d_gene: TRBD2; v_gene: TRBV7-9; j_gene: TRBJ2-1; CDR3aa: CASTLRGLAGATTNEQFF; CDR3nt: TGTGCCAGCACCCTCAGAGGGCTAGCGGGGGCCACCACCAATGAGCAGTTCTTC
abundance: few; d_gene: -; v_gene: TRBV18; j_gene: TRBJ1-4; CDR3aa: CASSAMGQGTNEKLFF; CDR3nt: TGTGCCAGCTCGGCCATGGGGCAGGGAACTAATGAAAAACTGTTTTTT
abundance: few; d_gene: -; v_gene: TRBV5-1; j_gene: TRBJ1-2; CDR3aa: CASSLGQVYQGYTF; CDR3nt: TGCGCCAGCAGCTTGGGCCAGGTTTATCAAGGCTACACCTTC
abundance: -; d_gene: -; v_gene: TRBV5-6; j_gene: TRBJ2-5; CDR3aa: CASSSYTGHGETQYF; CDR3nt: TGTGCCAGCAGCTCGTATACAGGCCACGGGGAGACCCAGTACTTC
abundance: few; d_gene: -; v_gene: TRBV9; j_gene: TRBJ2-1; CDR3aa: CASSPTAGSYNEQFF; CDR3nt: TGTGCCAGCAGCCCCACGGCGGGGAGCTACAATGAGCAGTTCTTC
abundance: -; d_gene: -; v_gene: TRBV25-1; j_gene: TRBJ2-1; CDR3aa: CASSGVGTNEQFF; CDR3nt: TGTGCCAGCAGTGGGGTAGGGACCAATGAGCAGTTCTTC
abundance: -; d_gene: -; v_gene: TRBV11-2; j_gene: TRBJ2-6; CDR3aa: CASSLVTGAAGANVLTF; CDR3nt: TGTGCCAGCAGCTTAGTCACGGGAGCCGCGGGGGCCAACGTCCTGACTTTC
abundance: few; d_gene: TRBD2; v_gene: TRBV4-1; j_gene: TRBJ2-5; CDR3aa: CASSRGTSGGYETQYF; CDR3nt: TGCGCCAGCAGCCGCGGGACTAGCGGGGGGTATGAGACCCAGTACTTC
abundance: few; d_gene: -; v_gene: TRBV4-1; j_gene: TRBJ1-5; CDR3aa: CASSQDGNWDQPQHF; CDR3nt: TGCGCCAGCAGCCAAGATGGGAATTGGGATCAGCCCCAGCATTTT
abundance: few; d_gene: -; v_gene: TRBV18; j_gene: TRBJ2-3; CDR3aa: CASSPPGADTQYF; CDR3nt: TGTGCCAGCTCACCACCGGGAGCAGATACGCAGTATTTT
abundance: -; d_gene: TRBD2; v_gene: TRBV28; j_gene: TRBJ2-3; CDR3aa: CASTPSGGITDTQYF; CDR3nt: TGTGCCAGCACTCCTTCGGGAGGGATAACAGATACGCAGTATTTT
abundance: few; d_gene: TRBD1; v_gene: TRBV18; j_gene: TRBJ2-7; CDR3aa: CASSPGTGGREQYF; CDR3nt: TGTGCCAGCTCGCCCGGGACAGGCGGGCGCGAGCAGTACTTC
abundance: -; d_gene: TRBD1; v_gene: TRBV4-1; j_gene: TRBJ1-1; CDR3aa: CASSQDPGQTMNTEAFF; CDR3nt: TGCGCCAGCAGCCAGGACCCGGGACAGACGATGAACACTGAAGCTTTCTTT
abundance: -; d_gene: -; v_gene: TRBV30; j_gene: TRBJ2-7; CDR3aa: CAWSVSVWAYEQYF; CDR3nt: TGTGCCTGGAGTGTGTCAGTGTGGGCTTACGAGCAGTACTTC
abundance: -; d_gene: TRBD2; v_gene: TRBV7-8; j_gene: TRBJ2-6; CDR3aa: CASSLPGLDGANVLTF; CDR3nt: TGTGCCAGCAGCCTCCCCGGACTAGATGGGGCCAACGTCCTGACTTTC
abundance: -; d_gene: TRBD1; v_gene: TRBV19; j_gene: TRBJ1-1; CDR3aa: CASMGTVNTEAFF; CDR3nt: TGTGCCAGTATGGGGACAGTTAACACTGAAGCTTTCTTT
abundance: few; d_gene: TRBD1; v_gene: TRBV4-1; j_gene: TRBJ1-5; CDR3aa: CASSQEWGTGFIANQPQHF; CDR3nt: TGCGCCAGCAGCCAAGAGTGGGGGACAGGGTTTATAGCTAATCAGCCCCAGCATTTT
abundance: few; d_gene: -; v_gene: TRBV18; j_gene: TRBJ2-1; CDR3aa: CASLGSYSSGNEQFF; CDR3nt: TGTGCCAGCCTTGGTAGTTACTCCTCTGGGAATGAGCAGTTCTTC
abundance: -; d_gene: -; v_gene: TRBV25-1; j_gene: TRBJ2-7; CDR3aa: CASTGIGTPVNEQYF; CDR3nt: TGTGCCAGCACCGGAATAGGGACTCCCGTGAACGAGCAGTACTTC
abundance: -; d_gene: -; v_gene: TRBV27; j_gene: TRBJ1-1; CDR3aa: CASSLVTNTEAFF; CDR3nt: TGTGCCAGCAGTTTAGTAACGAACACTGAAGCTTTCTTT